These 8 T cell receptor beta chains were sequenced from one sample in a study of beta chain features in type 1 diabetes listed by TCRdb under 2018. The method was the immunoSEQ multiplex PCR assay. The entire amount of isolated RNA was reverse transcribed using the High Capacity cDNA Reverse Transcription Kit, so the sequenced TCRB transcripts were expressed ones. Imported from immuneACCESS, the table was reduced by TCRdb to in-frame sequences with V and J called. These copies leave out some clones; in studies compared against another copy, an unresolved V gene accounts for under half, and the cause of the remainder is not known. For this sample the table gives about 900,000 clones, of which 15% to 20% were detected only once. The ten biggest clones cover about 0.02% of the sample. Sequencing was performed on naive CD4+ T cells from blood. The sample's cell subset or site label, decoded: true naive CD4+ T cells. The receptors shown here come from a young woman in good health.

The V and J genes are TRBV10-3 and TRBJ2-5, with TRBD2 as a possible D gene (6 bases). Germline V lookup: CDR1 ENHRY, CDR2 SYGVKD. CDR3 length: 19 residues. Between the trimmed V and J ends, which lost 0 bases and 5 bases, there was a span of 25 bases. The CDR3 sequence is CAISESRTRSGHILETQYF. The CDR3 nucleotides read TGTGCCATCAGTGAGTCGAGAACCCGTAGCGGACATATTCTCGAGACCCAGTACTTC.

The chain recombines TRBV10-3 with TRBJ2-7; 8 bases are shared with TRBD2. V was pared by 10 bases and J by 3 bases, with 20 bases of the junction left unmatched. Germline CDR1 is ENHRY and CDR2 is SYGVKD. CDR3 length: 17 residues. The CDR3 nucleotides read TGTGCCACCCTAGACCCGGGACTAGACACAGGCCTCTACGAGCAGTACTTC. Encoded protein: CATLDPGLDTGLYEQYF.

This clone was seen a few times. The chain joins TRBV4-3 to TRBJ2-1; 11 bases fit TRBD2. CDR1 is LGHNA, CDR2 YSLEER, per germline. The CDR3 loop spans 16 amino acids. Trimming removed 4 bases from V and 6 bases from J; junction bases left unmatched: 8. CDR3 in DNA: TGCGCCAGCAGCCCCTTAGGGCTAGCGGGAGGCAATGAGCAGTTCTTC. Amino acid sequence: CASSPLGLAGGNEQFF.

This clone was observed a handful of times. The CDR3 DNA reads as TGCAGCGTTGAAAGTCATGATTTTCTTTCAGATGGCTCCTACAATGAGCAGTTCTTC. This sequence encodes CSVESHDFLSDGSYNEQFF. This rearrangement joins TRBV29-1 to TRBJ2-1; D unclear. Germline CDR1 is SQVTM and CDR2 is ANQGSEA. This CDR3 has 19 residues. Trimming pared 2 bases from V and 0 bases from J, leaving 23 bases between.

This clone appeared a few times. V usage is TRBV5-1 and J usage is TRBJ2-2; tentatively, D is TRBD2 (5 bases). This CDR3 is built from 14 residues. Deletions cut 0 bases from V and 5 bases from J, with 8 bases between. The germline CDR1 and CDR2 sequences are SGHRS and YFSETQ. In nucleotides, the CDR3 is TGCGCCAGCAGCTTGGATACGGGGACCGGGGAGCTGTTTTTT. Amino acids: CASSLDTGTGELFF.

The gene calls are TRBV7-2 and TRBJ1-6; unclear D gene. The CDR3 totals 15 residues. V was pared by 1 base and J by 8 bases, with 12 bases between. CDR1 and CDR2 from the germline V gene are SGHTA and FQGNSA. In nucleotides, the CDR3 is TGTGCCAGCAGCTTAGGGCAGACGGAATATTCACCCCTCCACTTT. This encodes CASSLGQTEYSPLHF.

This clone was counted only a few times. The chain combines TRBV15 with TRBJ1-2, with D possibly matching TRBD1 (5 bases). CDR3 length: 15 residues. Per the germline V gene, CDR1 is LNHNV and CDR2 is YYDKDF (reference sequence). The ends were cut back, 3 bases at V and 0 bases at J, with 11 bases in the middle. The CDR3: CATSRQGGANYGYTF. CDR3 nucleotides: TGTGCCACCAGCAGGCAGGGAGGGGCTAACTATGGCTACACCTTC. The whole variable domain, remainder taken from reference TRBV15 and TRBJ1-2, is DAMVIQNPRYQVTQFGKPVTLSCSQTLNHNVMYWYQQKSSQAPKLLFHYYDKDFNNEADTPDNFQSRRPNTSFCFLDIRSPGLGDTAMYLCATSRQGGANYGYTFGSGTRLTVV.

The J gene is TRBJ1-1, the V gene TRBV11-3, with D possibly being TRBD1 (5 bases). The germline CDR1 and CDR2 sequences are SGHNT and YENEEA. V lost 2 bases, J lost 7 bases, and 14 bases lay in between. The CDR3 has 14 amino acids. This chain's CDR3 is CASSLLQEPLEAFF. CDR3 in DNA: TGTGCCAGCAGCTTACTACAGGAGCCGCTTGAAGCTTTCTTT.